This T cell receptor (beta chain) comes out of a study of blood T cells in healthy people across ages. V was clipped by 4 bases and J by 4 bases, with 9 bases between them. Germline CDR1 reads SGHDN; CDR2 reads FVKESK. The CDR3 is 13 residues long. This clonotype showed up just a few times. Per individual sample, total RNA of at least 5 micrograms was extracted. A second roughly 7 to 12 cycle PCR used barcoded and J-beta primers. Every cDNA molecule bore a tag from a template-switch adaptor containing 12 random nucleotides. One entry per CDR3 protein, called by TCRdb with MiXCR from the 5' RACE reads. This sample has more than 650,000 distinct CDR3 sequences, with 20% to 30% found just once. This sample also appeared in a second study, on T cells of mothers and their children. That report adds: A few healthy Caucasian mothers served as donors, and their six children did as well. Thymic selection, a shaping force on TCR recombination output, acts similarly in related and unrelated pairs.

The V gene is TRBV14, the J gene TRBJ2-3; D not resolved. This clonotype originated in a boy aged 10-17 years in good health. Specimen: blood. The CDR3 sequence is CASSRRGPDTQYF. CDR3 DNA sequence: TGTGCCAGCAGCCGACGAGGCCCAGATACGCAGTATTTT.